Below, one TCR beta chain is given with its context. What it recognizes is unknown. Germline values: CDR1 MDHEN, CDR2 SYDVKM. This CDR3 has 18 residues. Trimming at V came to 4 bases and at J to 4 bases, leaving 13 bases not matched to a gene. Unrecorded immune exposures were likely, despite nominal health at sampling. The sample belongs to a study of cytomegalovirus exposure and HLA in healthy donors. It was with 60 Vbeta and 13 Jbeta primers that the PCR ran. Generated by immunoSEQ multiplex PCR, the TCRdb table keeps only in-frame clones and is missing some. The table has about 150,000 clones, roughly 84% seen once. Study-wide results and caveats: Among the CMV-associated chains, a few were confirmed in vitro as specific for CMV antigens. Presence/absence analyses assumed roughly uniform sequencing depth across donors. The majority of CMV-associated TCR beta chains were reported as apparently HLA-restricted in a later analysis.

This receptor was taken from a woman aged 18 to 35 in good health and CMV-seronegative. Sample: PBMCs. J is TRBJ2-1 and V is TRBV28; 10 bases map to TRBD2. The CDR3 loop reads CASSSDREGLAFYNEQFF. The CDR3 DNA follows: TGTGCCAGCAGTTCCGACAGGGAGGGACTAGCGTTTTACAATGAGCAGTTCTTC.